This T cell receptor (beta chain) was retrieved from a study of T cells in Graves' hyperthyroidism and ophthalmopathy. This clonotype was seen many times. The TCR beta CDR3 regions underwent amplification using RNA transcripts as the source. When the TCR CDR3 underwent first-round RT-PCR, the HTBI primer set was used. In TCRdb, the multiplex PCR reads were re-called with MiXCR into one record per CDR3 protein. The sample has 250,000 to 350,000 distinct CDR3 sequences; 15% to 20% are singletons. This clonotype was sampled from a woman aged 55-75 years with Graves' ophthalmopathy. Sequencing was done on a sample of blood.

The CDR3, as DNA: TGTGCCAGCAGTTTCGGGGGGATGTACCAAGAGACCCAGTACTTC. The encoded protein is CASSFGGMYQETQYF. The V call is TRBV12-3 or TRBV12-4, the J call TRBJ2-5, with 7 bases matching TRBD2. J was trimmed by 0 bases and V by 3 bases; bases with no gene match: 4. This CDR3 has 15 amino acids.